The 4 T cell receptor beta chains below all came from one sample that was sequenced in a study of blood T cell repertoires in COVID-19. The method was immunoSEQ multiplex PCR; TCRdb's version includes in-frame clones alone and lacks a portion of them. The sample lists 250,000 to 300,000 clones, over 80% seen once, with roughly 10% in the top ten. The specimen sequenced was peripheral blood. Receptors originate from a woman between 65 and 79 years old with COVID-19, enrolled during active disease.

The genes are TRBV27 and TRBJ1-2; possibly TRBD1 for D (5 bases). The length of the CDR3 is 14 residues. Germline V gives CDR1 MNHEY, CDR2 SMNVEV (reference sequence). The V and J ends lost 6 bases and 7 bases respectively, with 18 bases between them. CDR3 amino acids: CASRRDLGGTGYTF. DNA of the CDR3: TGTGCCAGCAGGAGAGATCTTGGGGGGACTGGCTACACCTTC.

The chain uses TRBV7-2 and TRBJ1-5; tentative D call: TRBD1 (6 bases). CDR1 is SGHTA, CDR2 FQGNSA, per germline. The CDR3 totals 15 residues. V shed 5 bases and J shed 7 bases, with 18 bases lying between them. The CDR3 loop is CASSARPGTRQPQHF. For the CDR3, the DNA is TGTGCCAGCAGCGCACGTCCGGGGACACGACAGCCCCAGCATTTT.

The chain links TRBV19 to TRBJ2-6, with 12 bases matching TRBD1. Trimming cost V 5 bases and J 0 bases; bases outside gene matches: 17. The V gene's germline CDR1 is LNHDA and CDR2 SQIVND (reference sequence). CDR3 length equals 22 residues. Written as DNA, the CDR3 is TGTGCCAGTAGTGTCCCCCGGGACAGGGGGCGGCACCAGTTCTCTGGGGCCAACGTCCTGACTTTC. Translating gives CASSVPRDRGRHQFSGANVLTF.

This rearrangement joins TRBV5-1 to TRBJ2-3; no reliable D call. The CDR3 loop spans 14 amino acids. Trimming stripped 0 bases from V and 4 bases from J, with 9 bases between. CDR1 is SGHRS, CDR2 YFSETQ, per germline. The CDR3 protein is CASSLGVAADTQYF. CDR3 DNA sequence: TGCGCCAGCAGCTTGGGAGTAGCAGCAGATACGCAGTATTTT.